This is a list of T cell receptor beta chains from one sample in a study of cytomegalovirus exposure and HLA in healthy donors. Only in-frame clones appear in the TCRdb table, and some are missing; sequencing was by immunoSEQ multiplex PCR. The table shows 95,000 to 150,000 clones, with more than 55% occurring only once. Sample: PBMCs. All receptors derive from a man younger than 35 in good health and CMV-seronegative. Each CDR3 is given with its conserved first and last residue. A D gene is named only where the DNA matches it firmly. Clone sizes are given selectively: once, few, many, or a class where the clone is expanded.

TRBV6-4	NA	15	NA	TRBJ2-2	TGTGCCAGCAGAAGACAGCCCACCGAAACCGGGGAGCTGTTTTTT	CASRRQPTETGELFF
TRBV15	TRBD1	15	NA	TRBJ2-1	TGTGCCACCAGCAGAGGGGGACAGGGTGCGGATGAGCAGTTCTTC	CATSRGGQGADEQFF
TRBV2	NA	11	few	TRBJ2-7	TGTGCCAGCGCTCGGGAGTACGAGCAGTACTTC	CASAREYEQYF
TRBV19	TRBD2	16	once	TRBJ2-3	TGTGCCAGTAGTCGCGGGGGATCATGGGGCACAGATACGCAGTATTTT	CASSRGGSWGTDTQYF
TRBV7-9	NA	13	NA	TRBJ2-1	TGTGCCAGCAGCTTCTGGCCTTCCAATGAGCAGTTCTTC	CASSFWPSNEQFF
TRBV19	TRBD1	14	NA	TRBJ2-7	TGTGCCAGTAGTCCTAGGACAGGGGCCCAAACCTCATACTTC	CASSPRTGAQTSYF
TRBV9	NA	16	NA	TRBJ1-1	TGTGCCAGCAGCGTAGAACTTATGGGCGAGTACACTGAAGCTTTCTTT	CASSVELMGEYTEAFF
TRBV2	TRBD1	16	NA	TRBJ1-1	TGTGCCAGCAGTGAACGGACAGGGGGCAAGAACACTGAAGCTTTCTTT	CASSERTGGKNTEAFF
TRBV7-9	TRBD2	16	few	TRBJ2-1	TGTGCCAGCAGCCTTAGCGGGAGGGCCCTATACAATGAGCAGTTCTTC	CASSLSGRALYNEQFF
TRBV23-1	NA	12	NA	TRBJ1-2	TGCGCCAGCAGACGACAGGCCTATGGCTACACCTTC	CASRRQAYGYTF
TRBV6-6	TRBD1	16	once	TRBJ2-6	TGTGCCAGCACCCAGATGACAGGGGCTGGGGCCAACGTCCTGACTTTC	CASTQMTGAGANVLTF
TRBV5-6	TRBD2	19	NA	TRBJ2-1	TGTGCCAGCAGCTTGGCACTAACCGGGACTAGCGGGAGATACAATGAGCAGTTCTTC	CASSLALTGTSGRYNEQFF
TRBV7-9	NA	13	NA	TRBJ1-2	TGTGCTAGCAGCTGGCAGGGCACGCTTGGCTACACCTTC	CASSWQGTLGYTF
TRBV6-5	TRBD1	15	NA	TRBJ1-4	TGTGCCAGCAGTAAAGGACAGGCAACTAATGAAAAACTGTTTTTT	CASSKGQATNEKLFF
TRBV6-5	NA	14	NA	TRBJ1-2	TGTGCCAGCAGGGAGCCCGGGGGAGGCTATGGCTACACCTTC	CASREPGGGYGYTF
TRBV11-2	NA	11	once	TRBJ1-2	TGTGCCAGCAGCTTTAGGGGTGGCTACACCTTC	CASSFRGGYTF
TRBV30	NA	14	NA	TRBJ2-1	TGTGCCTGGTCTCCGGGGGGCATCTACAATGAGCAGTTCTTC	CAWSPGGIYNEQFF
TRBV13	TRBD1	17	NA	TRBJ2-2	TGTGCCAGCAGCCCAAGGACAGGCCAACTTCCGCCCGGGGAGCTGTTTTTT	CASSPRTGQLPPGELFF
TRBV7-8	NA	15	NA	TRBJ1-5	TGTGCCAGCAGCTCGACGGGGGGGGGCAATCAGCCCCAGCATTTT	CASSSTGGGNQPQHF
TRBV15	NA	13	NA	TRBJ1-1	TGTGCCACCAGCAGAGATCTGGGGGGGCGGGCTTTCTTT	CATSRDLGGRAFF
TRBV19	TRBD1	17	few	TRBJ1-5	TGTGCCAGTAGTGATGGACAGGGGGCTGTTTCGGGTCAGCCCCAGCATTTT	CASSDGQGAVSGQPQHF
TRBV4-3	TRBD2	14	few	TRBJ2-2	TGCGCCAGCGGAGGGACTAGTAACACCGGGGAGCTGTTTTTT	CASGGTSNTGELFF
TRBV10-1	NA	15	NA	TRBJ2-1	TGCGCCAGCAGTGAGTCTCGGGGACTTGAGGGGGAGCAGTTCTTC	CASSESRGLEGEQFF
TRBV30	NA	15	few	TRBJ2-7	TGTGCCTGGAGTCGGGCAGGGTCGCTATCCTACGAGCAGTACTTC	CAWSRAGSLSYEQYF
TRBV5-4	TRBD2	15	few	TRBJ2-7	TGTGCCAGCAGCTTGAAGACTAGCGGGTCGGCCGAGCAGTACTTC	CASSLKTSGSAEQYF